The T cell receptor beta chain described here comes from a study of post-analysis software for immune sequencing data. Tagging with unique molecular identifiers was a feature of the TCR beta cDNA libraries. TCRdb independently ran MiXCR on the PCR reads; one entry per CDR3 protein. This repertoire shows roughly 540,000 distinct CDR3 sequences, roughly 34% found once; its top ten account for 4.5% to 7.5%. This clonotype was obtained from a girl aged 2 to 17 with multiple sclerosis. Sequenced sample: blood.

The CDR3 is CASDRPENYGYTF. The CDR3 DNA follows: TGTGCCAGTGACAGGCCCGAAAACTATGGCTACACCTTC. The chain links TRBV28 to TRBJ1-2, with TRBD1 as a possible D gene (6 bases). The V gene's germline CDR1 is MDHEN and CDR2 SYDVKM. The V end lost 9 bases, the J end lost 2 bases, and 13 bases lay between the germline ends. The CDR3 loop spans 13 amino acids.